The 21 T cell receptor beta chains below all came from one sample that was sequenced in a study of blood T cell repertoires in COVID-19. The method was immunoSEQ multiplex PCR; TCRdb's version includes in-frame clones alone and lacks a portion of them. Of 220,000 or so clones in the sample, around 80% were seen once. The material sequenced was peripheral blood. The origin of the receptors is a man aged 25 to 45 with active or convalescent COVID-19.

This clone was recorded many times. This CDR3 is CASSLFGTGANVLTF. CDR3 DNA sequence: TGTGCCAGCAGCTTGTTCGGGACTGGGGCCAACGTCCTGACTTTC. The chain employs TRBV7-6 and TRBJ2-6; maybe TRBD2 (5 bases). This CDR3 region has 15 residues. Trimming shortened V by 3 bases and J by 2 bases, and 8 bases separated the two germline ends. The germline CDR1 and CDR2 sequences are SGHVS and FNYEAQ.

CDR3 residues: CASSAPSGQNYNEQFF. CDR3 sequence (DNA): TGTGCCAGCAGCGCCCCCAGCGGGCAAAACTACAATGAGCAGTTCTTC. The chain has TRBV9 and TRBJ2-1; D may be TRBD2 (6 bases). V lost 3 bases to trimming and J lost 3 bases, with 16 bases between them. This CDR3 region has 16 residues. Germline assignment: CDR1 SGDLS and CDR2 YYNGEE.

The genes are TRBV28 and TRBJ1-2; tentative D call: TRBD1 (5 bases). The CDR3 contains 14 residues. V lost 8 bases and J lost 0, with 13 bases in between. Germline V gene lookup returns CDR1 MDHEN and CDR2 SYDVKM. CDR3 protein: CASSAGGTNYGYTF. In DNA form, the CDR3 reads TGTGCCAGCTCTGCGGGGGGAACTAACTATGGCTACACCTTC.

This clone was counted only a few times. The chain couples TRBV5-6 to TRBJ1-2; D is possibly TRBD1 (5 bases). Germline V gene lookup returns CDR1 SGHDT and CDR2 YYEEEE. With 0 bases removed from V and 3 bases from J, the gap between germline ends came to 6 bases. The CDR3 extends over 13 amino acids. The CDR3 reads CASSLEQDYGYTF. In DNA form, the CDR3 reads TGTGCCAGCAGCTTGGAACAGGACTATGGCTACACCTTC.

The DNA for the CDR3 is TGTGCCAGCAGTTTGTATGGGGGACTAGCGCCCTACTACGAGCAGTACTTC. Amino acids: CASSLYGGLAPYYEQYF. The chain has TRBV27 and TRBJ2-7; 10 nucleotides match TRBD2. Trimming at V came to 3 bases and at J to 3 bases, leaving 11 bases not matched to a gene. Per germline, CDR1 MNHEY and CDR2 SMNVEV (reference sequence). This CDR3 is 17 amino acids long.

The CDR3 nucleotides read TGTGCCAGCAGCCCTCGGGGGACTACCACAGATACGCAGTATTTT. Protein sequence: CASSPRGTTTDTQYF. The rearrangement links TRBV5-6 to TRBJ2-3; 7 nucleotides match TRBD2. In germline, CDR1 is SGHDT, CDR2 YYEEEE. The CDR3 length is 15 residues. V was clipped by 4 bases and J by 2 bases; unmatched bases: 7.

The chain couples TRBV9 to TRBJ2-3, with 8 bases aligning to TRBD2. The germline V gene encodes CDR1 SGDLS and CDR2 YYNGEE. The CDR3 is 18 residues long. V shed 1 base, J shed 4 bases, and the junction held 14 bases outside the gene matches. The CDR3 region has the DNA TGTGCCAGCAGCGTATTCGCGGGCGGCGGGAGGAGCTCAGATACGCAGTATTTT. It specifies CASSVFAGGGRSSDTQYF.

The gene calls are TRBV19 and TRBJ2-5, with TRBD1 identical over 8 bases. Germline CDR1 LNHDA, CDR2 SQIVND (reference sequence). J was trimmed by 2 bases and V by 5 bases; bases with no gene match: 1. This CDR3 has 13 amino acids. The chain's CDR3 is CASSRDRQETQYF. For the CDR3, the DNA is TGTGCCAGTAGTCGGGACAGGCAAGAGACCCAGTACTTC.

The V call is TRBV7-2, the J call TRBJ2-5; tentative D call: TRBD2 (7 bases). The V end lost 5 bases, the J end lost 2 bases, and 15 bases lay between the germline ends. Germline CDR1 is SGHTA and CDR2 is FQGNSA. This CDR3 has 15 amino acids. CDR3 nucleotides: TGTGCCAGCAGCGGGGGGGGGCAGCCTCAAGAGACCCAGTACTTC. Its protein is CASSGGGQPQETQYF. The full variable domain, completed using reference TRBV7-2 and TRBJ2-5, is GAGVSQSPSNKVTEKGKDVELRCDPISGHTALYWYRQSLGQGLEFLIYFQGNSAPDKSGLPSDRFSAERTGGSVSTLTIQRTQQEDSAVYLCASSGGGQPQETQYFGPGTRLLVL.

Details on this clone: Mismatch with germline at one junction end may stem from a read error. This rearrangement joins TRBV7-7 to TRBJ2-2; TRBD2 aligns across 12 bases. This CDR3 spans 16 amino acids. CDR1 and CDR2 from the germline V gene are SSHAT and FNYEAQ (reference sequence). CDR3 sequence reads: CASSPGLAGGPGELFF. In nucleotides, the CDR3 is TGTGCTAGCAGCCCCGGGCTAGCGGGAGGGCCCGGGGAGCTGTTTTTT. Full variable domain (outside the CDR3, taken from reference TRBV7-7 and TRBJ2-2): GAGVSQSPRYKVTKRGQDVTLRCDPISSHATLYWYQQALGQGPEFLTYFNYEAQPDKSGLPSDRFSAERPEGSISTLTIQRTEQRDSAMYRCASSPGLAGGPGELFFGEGSRLTVL.

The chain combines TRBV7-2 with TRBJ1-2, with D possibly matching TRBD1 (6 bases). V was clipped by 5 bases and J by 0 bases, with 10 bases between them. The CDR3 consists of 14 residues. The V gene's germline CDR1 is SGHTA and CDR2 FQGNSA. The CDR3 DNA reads TGTGCCAGCAGCCCCGGACAGACTAACTATGGCTACACCTTC. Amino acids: CASSPGQTNYGYTF.

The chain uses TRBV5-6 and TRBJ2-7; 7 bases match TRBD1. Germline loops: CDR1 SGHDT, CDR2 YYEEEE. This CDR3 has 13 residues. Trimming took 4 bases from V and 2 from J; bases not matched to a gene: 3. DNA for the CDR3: TGTGCCAGCAGCATCGGACAGGCCTACGAGCAGTACTTC. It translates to CASSIGQAYEQYF.

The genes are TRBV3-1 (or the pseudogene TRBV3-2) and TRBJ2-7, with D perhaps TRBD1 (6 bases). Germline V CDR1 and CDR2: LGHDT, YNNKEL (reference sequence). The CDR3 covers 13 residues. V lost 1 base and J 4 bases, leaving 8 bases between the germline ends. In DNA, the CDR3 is TGTGCCAGCAGCCAAGTACAGGGTTACGAGCAGTACTTC. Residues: CASSQVQGYEQYF.

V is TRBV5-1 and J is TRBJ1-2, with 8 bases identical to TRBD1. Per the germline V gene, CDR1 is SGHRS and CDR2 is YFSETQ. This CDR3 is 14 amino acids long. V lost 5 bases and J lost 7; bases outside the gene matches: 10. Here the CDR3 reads CASSWGTGYPGYTF. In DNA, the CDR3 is TGCGCCAGCAGTTGGGGGACAGGATACCCTGGCTACACCTTC.

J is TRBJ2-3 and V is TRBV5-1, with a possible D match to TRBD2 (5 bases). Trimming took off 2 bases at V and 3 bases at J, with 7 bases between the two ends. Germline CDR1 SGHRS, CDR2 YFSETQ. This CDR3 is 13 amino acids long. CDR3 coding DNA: TGCGCCAGCAGCTTACGGGATACAGATACGCAGTATTTT. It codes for CASSLRDTDTQYF.

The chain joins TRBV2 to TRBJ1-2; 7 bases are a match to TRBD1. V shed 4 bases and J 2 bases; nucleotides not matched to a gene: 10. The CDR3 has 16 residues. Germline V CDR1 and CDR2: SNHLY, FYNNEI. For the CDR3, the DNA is TGTGCCAGCAGTGTGACAGGGTATTCTAAGAACTATGGCTACACCTTC. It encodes CASSVTGYSKNYGYTF.

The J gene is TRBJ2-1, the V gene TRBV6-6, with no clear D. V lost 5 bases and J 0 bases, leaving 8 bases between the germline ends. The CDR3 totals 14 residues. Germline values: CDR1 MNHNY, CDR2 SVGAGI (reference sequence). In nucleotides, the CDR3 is TGTGCCAGCAGTCCAAGGAGCTCCTACAATGAGCAGTTCTTC. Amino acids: CASSPRSSYNEQFF.

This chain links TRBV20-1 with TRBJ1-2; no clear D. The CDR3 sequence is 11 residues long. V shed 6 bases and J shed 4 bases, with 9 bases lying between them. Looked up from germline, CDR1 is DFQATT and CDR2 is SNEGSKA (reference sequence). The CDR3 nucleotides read TGCAGTGCCCTACTCGGCTATGGCTACACCTTC. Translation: CSALLGYGYTF.

The CDR3 sequence: CATSRTGVNEQFF. Written as DNA, the CDR3 is TGTGCCACCAGCAGGACAGGGGTTAATGAGCAGTTCTTC. This chain connects TRBV15 to TRBJ2-1; 8 bases agree with TRBD1. V shed 3 bases and J 7 bases; nucleotides not matched to a gene: 2. Germline V CDR1 and CDR2: LNHNV, YYDKDF (reference sequence). The CDR3 consists of 13 residues. Complete variable domain (other parts from reference TRBV15 and TRBJ2-1): DAMVIQNPRYQVTQFGKPVTLSCSQTLNHNVMYWYQQKSSQAPKLLFHYYDKDFNNEADTPDNFQSRRPNTSFCFLDIRSPGLGDTAMYLCATSRTGVNEQFFGPGTRLTVL.

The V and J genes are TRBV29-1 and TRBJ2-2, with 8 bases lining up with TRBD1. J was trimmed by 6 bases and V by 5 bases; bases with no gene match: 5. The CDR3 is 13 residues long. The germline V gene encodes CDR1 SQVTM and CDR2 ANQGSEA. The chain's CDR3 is CSVRTGRAGELFF. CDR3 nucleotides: TGCAGCGTTCGGACAGGGAGAGCCGGGGAGCTGTTTTTT.

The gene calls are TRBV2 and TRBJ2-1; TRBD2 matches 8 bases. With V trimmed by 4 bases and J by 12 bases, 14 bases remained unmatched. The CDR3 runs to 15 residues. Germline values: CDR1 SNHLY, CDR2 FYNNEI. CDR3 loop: CASSVGTSLMRWQFF. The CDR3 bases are TGTGCCAGCAGTGTAGGGACTAGTTTAATGAGGTGGCAGTTCTTC.